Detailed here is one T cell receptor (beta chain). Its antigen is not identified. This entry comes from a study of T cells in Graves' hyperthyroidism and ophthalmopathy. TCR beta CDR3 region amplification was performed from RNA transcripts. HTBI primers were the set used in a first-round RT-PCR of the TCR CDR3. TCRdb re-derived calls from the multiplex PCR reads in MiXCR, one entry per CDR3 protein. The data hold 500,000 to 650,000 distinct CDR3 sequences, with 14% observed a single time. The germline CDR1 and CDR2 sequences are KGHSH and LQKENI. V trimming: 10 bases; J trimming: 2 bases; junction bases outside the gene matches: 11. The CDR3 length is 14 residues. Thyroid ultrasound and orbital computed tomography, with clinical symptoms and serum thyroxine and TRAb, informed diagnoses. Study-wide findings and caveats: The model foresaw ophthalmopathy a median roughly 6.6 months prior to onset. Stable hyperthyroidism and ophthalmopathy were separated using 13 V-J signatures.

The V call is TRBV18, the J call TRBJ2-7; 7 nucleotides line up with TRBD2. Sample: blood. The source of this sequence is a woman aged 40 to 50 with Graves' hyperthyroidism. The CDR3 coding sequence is TGTGCCACCAAACTAGCGAGGAATACCTACGAGCAGTACTTC. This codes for CATKLARNTYEQYF. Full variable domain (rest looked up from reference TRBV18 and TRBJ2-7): NAGVMQNPRHLVRRRGQEARLRCSPMKGHSHVYWYRQLPEEGLKFMVYLQKENIIDESGMPKERFSAEFPKEGPSILRIQQVVRGDSAAYFCATKLARNTYEQYFGPGTRLTVT.